Listed here are 10 T cell receptor beta chains from one sample, sequenced in a study of cytomegalovirus exposure and HLA in healthy donors. PCR used 60 Vbeta primers and 13 Jbeta primers. Some clones are missing from TCRdb's copy, which holds only in-frame ones; the method was immunoSEQ multiplex PCR. The sample lists about 190,000 clones, more than 65% seen once, with around 3.7% in the top ten. Sequenced material: PBMCs. All receptors come from a man aged 40-49 years in good health and CMV-seropositive.

This chain connects TRBV7-9 to TRBJ2-1; TRBD2 aligns across 10 bases. The CDR3 extends over 15 amino acids. V was pared by 1 base and J by 8 bases, with 5 bases of the junction left unmatched. Looked up from germline, CDR1 is SEHNR and CDR2 is FQNEAQ (reference sequence). The CDR3 protein is CASSLEREGPHEQFF. The CDR3 DNA is TGTGCCAGCAGCTTAGAGCGGGAGGGTCCCCATGAGCAGTTCTTC.

The chain has TRBV6-1 and TRBJ2-2, with 9 positions matching TRBD2. This CDR3 has 18 residues. Germline V lookup: CDR1 MNHNS, CDR2 SASEGT. After removal of 2 bases from V and 6 bases from J, the junction contained 13 bases not matched to a gene. The CDR3 nucleotides are TGTGCCAGCAGTGAATTTTTGCGGGGGGGCATTTGGGCCGGGGAGCTGTTTTTT. Its translation: CASSEFLRGGIWAGELFF.

This chain uses TRBV10-2 with TRBJ1-6, with D possibly being TRBD1 (5 bases). In germline, CDR1 is WSHSY, CDR2 SAAADI. V lost 4 bases to trimming and J lost 6 bases, with 16 bases between them. The length of the CDR3 is 16 residues. DNA of the CDR3: TGCGCCAGCAGTGGGGGCAACCCCTTAGGTAATTCACCCCTCCACTTT. Translation: CASSGGNPLGNSPLHF.

V and J are TRBV28 and TRBJ2-2; 7 nucleotides match TRBD2. With V trimmed by 2 bases and J by 9 bases, 9 bases remained unmatched. This CDR3 has 15 amino acids. Germline lookup yields CDR1 MDHEN and CDR2 SYDVKM. The DNA for the CDR3 is TGTGCCAGCAGTTTAGGGGGGGACGGTCACCGGGAGCTGTTTTTT. Amino acid sequence: CASSLGGDGHRELFF.

Only one count was recorded for this clone. CDR3 nucleotides: TGCAGCCCCACCAGGGGAGGGATCGACACTGAAGCTTTCTTT. It is translated as CSPTRGGIDTEAFF. The V gene is TRBV29-1, the J gene TRBJ1-1; D is perhaps TRBD1 (6 bases). The CDR3 extends over 14 amino acids. The germline V and J ends were trimmed by 8 bases and 3 bases, with 19 bases remaining between them. Germline lookup yields CDR1 SQVTM and CDR2 ANQGSEA.

This chain connects TRBV6-6 to TRBJ2-2; D may be TRBD2 (6 bases). Germline CDR1 MNHNY, CDR2 SVGAGI (reference sequence). With 4 bases removed from V and 5 bases from J, the gap between germline ends came to 14 bases. The CDR3 runs 15 residues. CDR3 region: CASSSTGVGTGELFF. The CDR3 DNA reads as TGTGCCAGCAGTTCAACGGGAGTAGGTACCGGGGAGCTGTTTTTT.

This chain joins TRBV7-2 and TRBJ2-2; 7 nucleotides align to TRBD1. V dropped 5 bases and J dropped 4; count of bases not matched to a gene: 4. This CDR3 comprises 14 residues. CDR1 SGHTA and CDR2 FQGNSA come from the germline V gene. The CDR3 nucleotides read TGTGCCAGCAGCCAACAGGGGATCACCGGGGAGCTGTTTTTT. It encodes CASSQQGITGELFF.

The chain couples TRBV2 to TRBJ2-2, with D possibly TRBD1 on 6 matching bases. CDR1 SNHLY and CDR2 FYNNEI come from the germline V gene. The CDR3 is made up of 14 amino acids. V was pared by 6 bases and J by 2 bases, with 10 bases between. CDR3 residues: CASSRDTNTGELFF. CDR3 DNA sequence: TGTGCCAGCAGCCGGGACACCAACACCGGGGAGCTGTTTTTT. The full variable domain, its missing parts supplied by reference TRBV2 and TRBJ2-2, is EPEVTQTPSHQVTQMGQEVILRCVPISNHLYFYWYRQILGQKVEFLVSFYNNEISEKSEIFDDQFSVERPDGSNFTLKIRSTKLEDSAMYFCASSRDTNTGELFFGEGSRLTVL.

The chain joins TRBV2 to TRBJ2-1; weak D call: TRBD2 (5 bases). Germline V gives CDR1 SNHLY, CDR2 FYNNEI. CDR3 length: 15 amino acids. The V gene lost 8 bases and the J gene lost 3 bases, with 17 bases spanning the gap. Written as DNA, the CDR3 is TGTGCCAGCCCCGGAGGCTTAGGTAGCTACAATGAGCAGTTCTTC. Amino acid sequence: CASPGGLGSYNEQFF.

The gene calls are TRBV6-1 and TRBJ1-2; D is possibly TRBD1 (6 bases). Trimming shortened V by 4 bases and J by 4 bases, and 16 bases separated the two germline ends. Germline V gives CDR1 MNHNS, CDR2 SASEGT. The CDR3 contains 15 residues. The CDR3 DNA follows: TGTGCCAGCAGTGTCGGGGGAGGGGGAGGCTATGGCTACACCTTC. It translates to CASSVGGGGGYGYTF.